The 27 T cell receptor beta chains in this list originate from one sample, sequenced in a study of T-cell memory formation after mild COVID-19 (dated by TCRdb to about 2021). Library creation used 5' RACE. TCRdb records Illumina NovaSeq 6000 as the sequencer. TCRdb ran its own pipeline on the public reads, namely fastp trimming at Q25 and MiXCR clone calling, and kept in-frame beta chains. Every distinct CDR3 protein forms one entry, paired with its most common genes and DNA. In all, the sample holds tens of thousands of distinct CDR3 sequences, and roughly 23% of those were seen once. Of the sample, around 45% falls within the top ten clones. Sequencing was carried out using PBMCs or a T cell subset sorted from them (not recorded which). The receptors stem from a man younger than 30 who had mild COVID-19 (a few samples of this study predate the infection). The sample titles of this study are shuffled in the database, so cell type and time point are left out; the donor was told from shared clones.

This clonotype was seen many times. J is TRBJ1-3 and V is TRBV6-6; D unclear. Trimming cost V 2 bases and J 2 bases, with 7 bases left between them. This CDR3 is built from 14 residues. CDR1 and CDR2 from the germline V gene are MNHNY and SVGAGI (reference sequence). The CDR3 loop reads CASSYLTAGNTIYF. In DNA, the CDR3 is TGTGCCAGCAGTTACCTCACAGCTGGAAACACCATATATTTT.

CDR3 in DNA: TGTGCCAGCAGTTTAGCGTCGGCAGGGGGCTATCCAGATACGCAGTATTTT. Translation: CASSLASAGGYPDTQYF. The V call is TRBV12-3 or TRBV12-4, the J call TRBJ2-3, with 8 bases identical to TRBD1. J lost 4 bases, V lost 0 bases, and 9 bases had no gene match. This CDR3 is 17 amino acids long.

CDR3 in amino acids: CASSIGTDTQYF. CDR3 DNA sequence: TGTGCCAGTAGTATTGGCACAGATACGCAGTATTTT. V is TRBV19 and J is TRBJ2-3; D unresolved. The CDR3 spans 12 residues. Trimming removed 3 bases from V and 1 base from J, with 2 bases in between. Germline V CDR1 and CDR2: LNHDA, SQIVND (reference sequence).

The rearrangement joins TRBV7-3 to TRBJ2-1; 11 bases line up with TRBD2. The CDR3 runs to 15 residues. Trimming at V came to 5 bases and at J to 12 bases, leaving 12 bases not matched to a gene. The germline V gene has CDR1 SGHTA and CDR2 FQGTGA. CDR3 protein: CASSPTSGGSARQFF. In DNA, the CDR3 is TGTGCCAGCAGCCCAACTAGCGGGGGCTCCGCTCGGCAGTTCTTC. Together with reference TRBV7-3 and TRBJ2-1, the CDR3 gives the full variable domain: GAGVSQTPSNKVTEKGKYVELRCDPISGHTALYWYRQSLGQGPEFLIYFQGTGAADDSGLPNDRFFAVRPEGSVSTLKIQRTERGDSAVYLCASSPTSGGSARQFFGPGTRLTVL.

This clonotype showed up just a few times. The chain has TRBV6-2 or TRBV6-3 and TRBJ1-2; maybe TRBD1 (5 bases). The CDR3 is 12 residues long. CDR1 is MNHEY, CDR2 SVGEGT, per germline. The germline V and J ends were trimmed by 7 bases and 4 bases, with 10 bases remaining between them. The CDR3 DNA sequence: TGTGCCAGCAAGACAGACAGCTATGGCTACACCTTC. Its translation: CASKTDSYGYTF.

V and J are TRBV20-1 and TRBJ1-2; maybe TRBD1 (6 bases). CDR3 length equals 13 residues. Trimming took off 5 bases at V and 3 bases at J, with 13 bases between the two ends. Germline V gene data show CDR1 as DFQATT and CDR2 as SNEGSKA (reference sequence). CDR3 residues: CSAPREGDYGYTF. CDR3 DNA sequence: TGCAGTGCTCCCCGGGAGGGGGACTATGGCTACACCTTC.

The V gene is TRBV7-9, the J gene TRBJ2-3, with 8 bases that match TRBD2. Unmatched junction bases numbered 11, after V lost 3 bases and J lost 6 bases. The germline gives CDR1 SEHNR, CDR2 FQNEAQ (reference sequence). This CDR3 is built from 16 residues. CDR3 region: CASSFFGGGTADTQYF. DNA for the CDR3: TGTGCCAGCAGCTTCTTCGGCGGGGGGACGGCGGATACGCAGTATTTT.

This clonotype was counted between two and nine times. This chain's CDR3 is CASSLRFEETQYF. CDR3 coding DNA: TGTGCCAGCAGCTTGAGGTTTGAAGAGACCCAGTACTTC. The V and J genes are TRBV5-5 and TRBJ2-5; D unresolved. There are 13 residues in the CDR3. V lost 1 base to trimming and J lost 3 bases, with 7 bases between them. Germline V CDR1 and CDR2: SGHKS, YYEKEE (reference sequence).

There are a few counts of this clonotype. V gene TRBV4-1 combines with J gene TRBJ2-1; D not certain. CDR3 length: 12 residues. The germline CDR1 and CDR2 sequences are MGHRA and YSYEKL. V was pared by 0 bases and J by 6 bases, with 3 bases between. CDR3 nucleotide sequence: TGCGCCAGCAGCCAAGATCCCAATGAGCAGTTCTTC. Encoded protein: CASSQDPNEQFF.

The chain carries TRBV4-1 and TRBJ2-3; 11 positions match TRBD2. Trimming at V came to 2 bases and at J to 6 bases, leaving 13 bases not matched to a gene. The CDR3 is 18 residues long. Looked up from germline, CDR1 is MGHRA and CDR2 is YSYEKL. CDR3 loop: CASSQLFASGGRMDTQYF. The DNA of the CDR3 is TGCGCCAGCAGCCAACTGTTTGCTAGCGGGGGGAGGATGGATACGCAGTATTTT.

This clonotype showed up just a few times. The chain combines TRBV4-1 with TRBJ2-1; TRBD2 agrees at 13 bases. V was clipped by 0 bases and J by 15 bases; unmatched bases: 5. The CDR3 totals 14 residues. The V gene's germline CDR1 is MGHRA and CDR2 YSYEKL. CDR3 region: CASSQDTSGGELFF. The CDR3 bases are TGCGCCAGCAGCCAAGATACTAGCGGGGGGGAGTTGTTCTTC.

This rearrangement joins TRBV2 to TRBJ1-1, with 8 nucleotides matching TRBD1. Germline CDR1 and CDR2: SNHLY and FYNNEI. The CDR3 totals 12 residues. V trimming: 7 bases; J trimming: 4 bases; junction bases outside the gene matches: 2. CDR3 residues: CASNTGGTEAFF. The CDR3 bases are TGTGCCAGCAACACAGGGGGCACTGAAGCTTTCTTT.

The chain carries TRBV9 and TRBJ2-7, with 10 bases matching TRBD1. With V trimmed by 3 bases and J by 6 bases, 9 bases remained unmatched. The CDR3 sequence is 15 residues long. CDR1 SGDLS and CDR2 YYNGEE come from the germline V gene. The CDR3 DNA is TGTGCCAGCAGCGAAGGGGGGACAGGGGTGTCCGAGCAGTACTTC. Protein sequence: CASSEGGTGVSEQYF.

The rearrangement links TRBV6-2 or TRBV6-3 to TRBJ1-5; 8 bases align to TRBD1. Looked up from germline, CDR1 is MNHEY and CDR2 is SVGEGT. The CDR3 length is 14 residues. The V and J ends lost 5 bases and 5 bases, in that order; junction bases with no gene match: 5. The CDR3 nucleotides are TGTGCCAGCAGTCCGGGACAGGTCTATCAGCCCCAGCATTTT. This gives the protein CASSPGQVYQPQHF.

This clonotype was observed a few times. The chain is built from TRBV5-1 and TRBJ1-3; D is unresolved. Germline CDR1 and CDR2: SGHRS and YFSETQ. The ends were cut back, 0 bases at V and 2 bases at J, with 9 bases in the middle. The CDR3 totals 15 residues. As DNA, the CDR3 is TGCGCCAGCAGCTTGGGGGGAAGAGCTGGAAACACCATATATTTT. It yields the protein CASSLGGRAGNTIYF.

The rearrangement links TRBV27 to TRBJ1-2; D unclear. Trimming took 8 bases from V and 0 from J, leaving 16 bases between them. There are 15 residues in the CDR3. Germline-derived CDR1 and CDR2 are MNHEY and SMNVEV (reference sequence). The DNA of the CDR3 is TGTGCCAGCCTCCGGGATGCCAACTCTAACTATGGCTACACCTTC. This sequence encodes CASLRDANSNYGYTF.

A few counts support this clonotype. The chain has TRBV30 and TRBJ2-1, with no clear D. Trimming removed 0 bases from V and 10 bases from J, with 10 bases in between. CDR1 and CDR2 (germline): GTSNPN, SVGIG (reference sequence). This CDR3 is 12 amino acids long. This chain's CDR3 is CAWSVPPSEQFF. DNA for the CDR3: TGTGCCTGGAGTGTACCACCGAGCGAGCAGTTCTTC.

This clonotype came up a few times. The V call is TRBV14, the J call TRBJ2-1; D possibly uses TRBD1 or TRBD2 (5 bases each). This CDR3 spans 16 amino acids. Trimming took 4 bases from V and 4 from J, leaving 17 bases between them. Germline CDR1 reads SGHDN; CDR2 reads FVKESK. CDR3 coding DNA: TGTGCCAGCAGCCCAAGAGGGGCGGTCATATACAATGAGCAGTTCTTC. This translates into CASSPRGAVIYNEQFF.

This clonotype was picked up a small number of times. The chain couples TRBV5-1 to TRBJ2-7; D gene uncertain. The V and J ends lost 0 bases and 2 bases respectively, with 12 bases between them. The CDR3 loop spans 15 amino acids. In germline, CDR1 is SGHRS, CDR2 YFSETQ. The CDR3 protein is CASSLAEASTYEQYF. CDR3 nucleotide sequence: TGCGCCAGCAGCTTGGCCGAGGCTTCCACCTACGAGCAGTACTTC.

The sample holds a few counts of this clonotype. The chain joins TRBV6-5 to TRBJ2-1, with TRBD2 identical over 11 bases. This CDR3 is 16 amino acids long. Germline CDR1 is MNHEY and CDR2 is SVGAGI. V dropped 5 bases and J dropped 2; count of bases not matched to a gene: 5. The CDR3 loop reads CASSRTSGGPYNEQFF. The CDR3 nucleotides read TGTGCCAGCAGTCGAACTAGCGGGGGTCCCTACAATGAGCAGTTCTTC.

CDR3 in DNA: TGTGCCAGCAGTTACTCGACAGGGGGCTCGGACAATGAGCAGTTCTTC. Translated: CASSYSTGGSDNEQFF. This chain joins TRBV6-5 and TRBJ2-1, with 10 bases aligning to TRBD1. CDR1 is MNHEY and CDR2 is SVGAGI in the germline V gene. The CDR3 extends over 16 amino acids. V shed 0 bases and J 5 bases; nucleotides not matched to a gene: 4.

This clonotype was seen only a few times. The gene calls are TRBV9 and TRBJ2-3; D unresolved. The V and J ends lost 4 bases and 0 bases respectively, with 9 bases between them. CDR3 size: 14 residues. Germline values: CDR1 SGDLS, CDR2 YYNGEE. For the CDR3, the DNA is TGTGCCAGCAGCACCCCGGACAGCACAGATACGCAGTATTTT. Its translation is CASSTPDSTDTQYF.

The chain joins TRBV6-1 to TRBJ1-2; 9 bases align to TRBD1. After removal of 3 bases from V and 3 bases from J, the junction contained 2 bases not matched to a gene. Germline V CDR1 and CDR2: MNHNS, SASEGT. The CDR3 has 14 residues. The CDR3 DNA reads as TGTGCCAGCAGTGAGGGACAGGGCCACTATGGCTACACCTTC. It encodes CASSEGQGHYGYTF.

The chain links TRBV19 to TRBJ2-7; tentatively, D is TRBD1 (6 bases). CDR1 LNHDA and CDR2 SQIVND come from the germline V gene (reference sequence). Trimming pared 6 bases from V and 3 bases from J, leaving 21 bases between. The CDR3 is made up of 16 amino acids. The CDR3 DNA reads as TGTGCCAGTAGCCCCGGAGCCACAGGGATTGGCTACGAGCAGTACTTC. Translating gives CASSPGATGIGYEQYF.

This clonotype was counted a single time. This rearrangement joins TRBV6-2 or TRBV6-3 to TRBJ1-2; D possibly corresponds to TRBD1 (5 bases). V was shortened by 4 bases and J by 8 bases, with 14 bases between the two germline ends. This CDR3 has 13 amino acids. Per germline, CDR1 MNHEY and CDR2 SVGEGT. The CDR3 DNA reads as TGTGCCAGCAGTTTGCCCAGGGATTGGGGCTACACCTTC. It is translated as CASSLPRDWGYTF.

In DNA form, the CDR3 reads TGTGCCAGCAGCCCGGGGGACAGGAGGAAGGACACTGAAGCTTTCTTT. Encoded protein: CASSPGDRRKDTEAFF. The V call is TRBV7-9, the J call TRBJ1-1; 8 bases fit TRBD1. V trimming: 5 bases; J trimming: 3 bases; junction bases outside the gene matches: 11. CDR1 and CDR2 from the germline V gene are SEHNR and FQNEAQ (reference sequence). The CDR3 is 16 residues long.

V and J are TRBV27 and TRBJ1-5; D is unresolved. The CDR3 consists of 18 residues. The V and J ends lost 1 base and 5 bases respectively, with 21 bases between them. From germline, CDR1 is MNHEY and CDR2 SMNVEV (reference sequence). Here the CDR3 DNA reads TGTGCCAGCAGTTTATACCCCCCGCTCGCTCAGGTTTATCAGCCCCAGCATTTT. Translation: CASSLYPPLAQVYQPQHF.